One sample yielded the 22 T cell receptor beta chains listed below, sequenced in a study of identical twins. TCRdb independently ran MiXCR on the 5' RACE reads; one entry per CDR3 protein. The repertoire consists of about 690,000 distinct CDR3 sequences, with around 6% occurring once and the leading ten covering approximately 1.6%. What was sequenced was naive T cells sorted from blood. The receptors originated from a man aged 18-30 years in good health.

The sample holds many counts of this clonotype. The chain links TRBV25-1 to TRBJ2-1; no reliable D call. Germline V CDR1 and CDR2: MGHDK, SYGVNS. Between the trimmed V and J ends, which lost 4 bases and 8 bases, there was a span of 12 bases. CDR3 length equals 13 residues. The CDR3 DNA follows: TGTGCCAGCAGTGGGTACAACTTCCATGAGCAGTTCTTC. Translation: CASSGYNFHEQFF.

V usage is TRBV5-1 and J usage is TRBJ2-3, with D possibly being TRBD1 (6 bases). V shed 4 bases and J shed 2 bases, with 11 bases lying between them. Germline values: CDR1 SGHRS, CDR2 YFSETQ. The CDR3 has 14 residues. This CDR3 reads CASSQDRFTDTQYF. The CDR3 bases are TGCGCCAGCAGCCAGGACAGATTCACAGATACGCAGTATTTT.

In its sample, this clonotype was seen many times. This chain joins TRBV6-5 and TRBJ2-1, with D possibly TRBD1 on 6 matching bases. The germline V and J ends were trimmed by 2 bases and 2 bases, with 7 bases remaining between them. Per the germline V gene, CDR1 is MNHEY and CDR2 is SVGAGI. The CDR3 runs 14 residues. CDR3 in amino acids: CASSYRQAYNEQFF. CDR3 nucleotides: TGTGCCAGCAGTTACCGACAGGCCTACAATGAGCAGTTCTTC.

This sequence joins TRBV29-1 and TRBJ2-2; 7 nucleotides align to TRBD1. The V and J ends lost 4 bases and 6 bases, in that order; junction bases with no gene match: 8. The germline V gene encodes CDR1 SQVTM and CDR2 ANQGSEA. The CDR3 runs to 14 residues. The CDR3 DNA reads as TGCAGCGTTGTACTAACAGGGGTTGCCGGGGAGCTGTTTTTT. It translates to CSVVLTGVAGELFF.

This clonotype appeared many times. The rearrangement links TRBV6-2 or TRBV6-3 to TRBJ2-1; possible D gene TRBD1, 7 bases. Germline assignment: CDR1 MNHEY and CDR2 SVGEGT. V was pared by 5 bases and J by 8 bases, with 13 bases between. The CDR3 has 13 residues. CDR3 nucleotide sequence: TGTGCCAGCAGTCCCCAGGGGGGCTATGAGCAGTTCTTC. Its protein is CASSPQGGYEQFF.

The sample holds many counts of this clonotype. The V gene is TRBV12-3 or TRBV12-4, the J gene TRBJ1-6; 8 bases match TRBD1. The ends lost 5 bases at V and 7 bases at J; junction bases unmatched: 10. CDR3 length: 16 amino acids. The CDR3 DNA reads TGTGCCAGCAGTCTTACTGACAGGGGTGGGAATTCACCCCTCCACTTT. Protein: CASSLTDRGGNSPLHF.

This clonotype was counted many times. The chain couples TRBV10-3 to TRBJ2-7; TRBD1 aligns across 12 bases. Germline CDR1 ENHRY, CDR2 SYGVKD. The J segment lost 4 bases and the V segment lost 3 bases, leaving 4 bases of the junction unmatched. The CDR3 sequence is 15 residues long. The CDR3 is CAISDRDRGPYEQYV. The CDR3 DNA reads as TGTGCCATCAGTGATCGGGACAGGGGGCCATACGAGCAGTACGTC.

This clonotype was recorded at least ten times. This chain uses TRBV10-3 with TRBJ2-5, with D possibly matching TRBD2 (5 bases). Germline CDR1 and CDR2: ENHRY and SYGVKD. The V and J ends lost 0 bases and 0 bases respectively, with 17 bases between them. The CDR3 extends over 18 amino acids. CDR3 DNA sequence: TGTGCCATCAGTGAGTCTTTTGCAGGACTTTCGTACCAAGAGACCCAGTACTTC. The encoded protein is CAISESFAGLSYQETQYF.

Of note for this clonotype: The CDR3 does not end in the conserved phenylalanine or tryptophan, so this is likely a read error. V and J are TRBV15 and TRBJ1-4; TRBD1 agrees at 7 bases. V lost 3 bases and J lost 0; bases outside the gene matches: 10. The CDR3 extends over 18 amino acids. The germline V gene encodes CDR1 LNHNV and CDR2 YYDKDF (reference sequence). The CDR3 sequence is CATSRKTGTVTTNEKLFS. CDR3 nucleotides: TGTGCCACCAGCAGGAAGACCGGGACAGTAACAACTAATGAAAAACTGTTTTCT.

The J gene is TRBJ2-1, the V gene TRBV2; D unclear. This CDR3 has 13 residues. V was cut by 7 bases and J by 3 bases, with 10 bases left in between. Germline lookup yields CDR1 SNHLY and CDR2 FYNNEI. The CDR3 DNA is TGTGCCAGCAACTACCGCAACTACAATGAGCAGTTCTTC. Translated, it gives CASNYRNYNEQFF.

This clonotype came up many times. The chain joins TRBV24-1 to TRBJ2-1; perhaps TRBD2 as D (6 bases). Germline V lookup: CDR1 KGHDR, CDR2 SFDVKD. The ends were cut back, 1 base at V and 2 bases at J, with 11 bases in the middle. The CDR3 is made up of 16 amino acids. The CDR3 DNA reads as TGTGCCACCAGTGATTTATCGGGAGACGCCTACAATGAGCAGTTCTTC. Translating it yields CATSDLSGDAYNEQFF.

This clonotype showed up just a few times. The V and J genes are TRBV10-3 and TRBJ2-1; TRBD2 might be the D (6 bases). This CDR3 comprises 14 residues. V lost 10 bases to trimming and J lost 4 bases, with 17 bases between them. Germline V gene sequence: CDR1 ENHRY, CDR2 SYGVKD. The CDR3 is CATAGTAEYNEQFF. In DNA form, the CDR3 reads TGTGCCACAGCCGGGACTGCAGAATACAATGAGCAGTTCTTC.

This chain joins TRBV10-1 and TRBJ2-7, with D hard to call. Germline V gene lookup returns CDR1 WNHNN and CDR2 SYGVQD (reference sequence). V lost 8 bases and J 6 bases, leaving 2 bases between the germline ends. CDR3 size: 8 residues. The CDR3 reads CASPEQYV. Here the CDR3 DNA reads TGCGCCAGCCCCGAGCAGTACGTC.

This clonotype was counted only a few times. The rearrangement uses TRBV4-3 and TRBJ2-7, with 7 bases that match TRBD1. This CDR3 comprises 16 residues. In germline, CDR1 is LGHNA, CDR2 YSLEER. V gave up 2 bases and J gave up 6 bases; unmatched junction bases: 13. CDR3 region: CASSQSRMAGGLEQYF. CDR3 nucleotides: TGCGCCAGCAGCCAAAGCCGGATGGCAGGGGGTCTCGAGCAGTACTTC.

The table lists this clonotype with a few counts. The gene calls are TRBV6-2 or TRBV6-3 and TRBJ2-1; D might be TRBD1 (6 bases). Germline V gives CDR1 MNHEY, CDR2 SVGEGT. V was trimmed by 6 bases and J by 2 bases, leaving 14 bases between them. CDR3 length equals 15 residues. The DNA of the CDR3 is TGTGCCAGCAGGGCCCACAGGGTTCCCTACAATGAGCAGTTCTTC. This translates into CASRAHRVPYNEQFF.

The sample holds many counts of this clonotype. The V call is TRBV2, the J call TRBJ2-7; no definite D call. From germline, CDR1 is SNHLY and CDR2 FYNNEI. V was pared by 7 bases and J by 2 bases, with 6 bases between. This CDR3 is 11 amino acids long. The CDR3 is CASIGTYEQYV. The CDR3 DNA sequence: TGTGCCAGCATAGGGACCTACGAGCAGTACGTC.

This clonotype was counted at least ten times. The J gene is TRBJ2-2, the V gene TRBV6-5; 15 bases align to TRBD2. V lost 2 bases to trimming and J lost 7 bases; unmatched junction nucleotides: 2. The germline gives CDR1 MNHEY, CDR2 SVGAGI. The CDR3 consists of 16 residues. The CDR3: CASSYKGLAGGGELFF. DNA for the CDR3: TGTGCCAGCAGTTACAAGGGACTAGCGGGAGGCGGGGAGCTGTTTTTT.

The gene calls are TRBV5-1 and TRBJ2-3, with 13 bases identical to TRBD2. The CDR3 has 17 amino acids. In germline, CDR1 is SGHRS, CDR2 YFSETQ. V lost 4 bases and J lost 2; bases outside the gene matches: 7. As DNA, the CDR3 is TGCGCCAGCAGCGGGGGACTAGCGGGGATCCCCACAGATACGCAGTATTTT. Residues: CASSGGLAGIPTDTQYF.

V is TRBV2 and J is TRBJ2-3; D is ambiguous. V was shortened by 2 bases and J by 1 base, with 19 bases between the two germline ends. CDR1 SNHLY and CDR2 FYNNEI come from the germline V gene. CDR3 length: 18 residues. CDR3 nucleotides: TGTGCCAGCAGTGAACTAGAGCCGGACCCTTCTCGCACAGATACGCAGTATTTT. Residues: CASSELEPDPSRTDTQYF.

This clonotype was counted at least ten times. This chain connects TRBV5-6 to TRBJ2-7; maybe TRBD1 (6 bases). Trimming shortened V by 4 bases and J by 6 bases, and 14 bases separated the two germline ends. There are 13 residues in the CDR3. Germline V lookup: CDR1 SGHDT, CDR2 YYEEEE. The CDR3 here is CASSQGLGGEQYV. The CDR3 nucleotides read TGTGCCAGCAGCCAAGGGCTAGGGGGCGAGCAGTACGTC.

This clonotype was recorded at least ten times. This chain connects TRBV5-1 to TRBJ1-5, with 8 bases that match TRBD1. Germline CDR1 reads SGHRS; CDR2 reads YFSETQ. The CDR3 runs to 15 residues. J gave up 7 bases and V 4 bases, and 10 bases lay outside the gene matches. CDR3 nucleotides: TGCGCCAGCAGCCCGAGCGGGACAGGTGGGCAGCCCCAGCATTTT. This gives the protein CASSPSGTGGQPQHF. Variable domain in full (rest from reference TRBV5-1 and TRBJ1-5): KAGVTQTPRYLIKTRGQQVTLSCSPISGHRSVSWYQQTPGQGLQFLFEYFSETQRNKGNFPGRFSGRQFSNSRSEMNVSTLELGDSALYLCASSPSGTGGQPQHFGDGTRLSIL.

This clonotype was seen repeatedly, ten times or more. V and J are TRBV7-2 and TRBJ2-5, with a tentative D call TRBD1 (6 bases). Germline V CDR1 and CDR2: SGHTA, FQGNSA. V lost 3 bases, J lost 4 bases, and 9 bases lay in between. The CDR3 has 13 residues. The CDR3 reads CASSFDRRETQYF. The CDR3 nucleotides read TGTGCCAGCAGCTTCGACAGGCGAGAGACCCAGTACTTC.